This TCR beta chain emerged from a study of blood T cell repertoires in COVID-19 (dated by TCRdb to about 2020). Describing the broader study: Samples from collaborators originated in the United States, Italy and Spain and spanned both the acute and convalescent phases of COVID-19. The prospective study material was composed of cDNA or gDNA derived from T cells, B-cell-depleted T cells, or PBMCs. Deeply sampled blood TCRbeta repertoires from subjects exposed to, actively infected with, or recovered from COVID-19 were included in the dataset. The repertoires were released in a freely available public database meant as a resource for research on the immune response to SARS-CoV-2. The samples were drawn from the first 160 participants of the ongoing ImmuneRACE study and from over 950 subjects provided by 6 global collaborators. Sample metadata almost always included a de-identified subject ID, COVID-19 status, age in years and sex. Where available, HLA class I and class II types were obtained from metadata supplied by the sample provider rather than from assay-based typing.

A word on this clone: The target of this receptor is not known. No clone much larger than this one lies a single base away; base qualities are absent.

General findings and caveats noted by the study authors: Clinical and demographic metadata were provided uncurated, with the amount varying by source and participant.

Measured from the cysteine to the phenylalanine, the CDR3 is 17 residues long. The CDR3 DNA has 51 bases and is translated from base 1. Based on the germline V gene, the CDR1 and CDR2 sequences are LGHNT and FRNRAP. Trimming takes 0 bases from V and 4 bases from J, and the germline ends sit 15 bases apart. TCRbeta CDR3 regions were amplified from genomic DNA using the immunoSEQ Assay, a bias-controlled multiplex PCR. The study's own analysis went as follows. Within the assay, amplification of reference gene primers was used to estimate how many nucleated cells each sample contained. To quantify the absolute abundance of each unique TCRbeta CDR3 rearrangement, sequence reads were collapsed and filtered. For each sample, productive Simpson clonality was calculated as the square root of Simpson's diversity index over productive rearrangements. The table was pulled from immuneACCESS by TCRdb, which kept in-frame rearrangements only. Such tables lose some clones; where checked, under half of the loss comes from unresolved V genes, and the rest has no known cause. The V and J calls and clone size are taken from that table; D and trimming were inferred from the DNA. The sample data list about 270,000 clones, and approximately 90% of these were observed just once. Approximately 3% of the sample comes from the top ten.

Enrolling through a virtual design, the prospective study's participants ranged in age from roughly 18 to 95 years and lived across approximately 25 United States geographic areas. In the prospective study, participants were assigned to cohorts based on the clinical history participants reported in a screening survey and a study questionnaire. Exposed participants were defined as having been in contact with someone with a PCR-confirmed or clinician-diagnosed COVID-19 case within 2 weeks of study entry. In the prospective study, mobile phlebotomists collected whole blood, serum and a nasopharyngeal or oropharyngeal swab from each participant. Over an approximately 2-month period, participants in the prospective study had the option of providing additional blood draws and questionnaires. Before DNA extraction, blood samples from the prospective study were shipped at room temperature or frozen.

The rearranged segments are TRBV12-5 and TRBJ2-2, with a tentative D gene TRBD2 over 6 matching bases. This receptor was obtained from a man aged 35-49 years who had been exposed to COVID-19. Material: PBMCs or T cells enriched from blood (not recorded which). This receptor has the CDR3 CASGLVLSGSITGELFF. The DNA reads TGTGCTAGTGGTTTGGTACTTTCCGGGAGCATCACCGGGGAGCTGTTTTTT. The CDR3 plus the reference TRBV12-5 and TRBJ2-2 genes for the other parts give the full variable domain: DARVTQTPRHKVTEMGQEVTMRCQPILGHNTVFWYRQTMMQGLELLAYFRNRAPLDDSGMPKDRFSAEMPDATLATLKIQPSEPRDSAVYFCASGLVLSGSITGELFFGEGSRLTVL.